The TCR beta chain under discussion was sequenced for a study of T cells after yellow fever vaccination. The study's findings and limits: FACS-sorted repertoires could contain abundant clonotypes contaminating from the bulk population.

Using its own MiXCR run on the 5' RACE reads, TCRdb lists one record per CDR3 protein. The table has 300,000 to 400,000 distinct CDR3 sequences, 3% to 4.5% seen once. The CDR3 extends over 18 amino acids. Germline CDR1 reads SGHAT; CDR2 reads FQNNGV. Trimming at V came to 3 bases and at J to 2 bases, leaving 12 bases not matched to a gene. In regard to this clonotype: Its antigen remains unknown.

The sample consisted of PBMCs, taken 5 days after the yellow fever booster vaccination. This chain joins TRBV11-2 and TRBJ2-4; 8 bases fit TRBD1. The TCR sequence derives from a man younger than 35 who received the YFV17D yellow fever vaccine. The CDR3 DNA reads as TGTGCCAGCAGCTTGCCGTTTTTCAGGACAGGGACCAAAAACATTCAGTACTTC. Amino acid sequence: CASSLPFFRTGTKNIQYF.